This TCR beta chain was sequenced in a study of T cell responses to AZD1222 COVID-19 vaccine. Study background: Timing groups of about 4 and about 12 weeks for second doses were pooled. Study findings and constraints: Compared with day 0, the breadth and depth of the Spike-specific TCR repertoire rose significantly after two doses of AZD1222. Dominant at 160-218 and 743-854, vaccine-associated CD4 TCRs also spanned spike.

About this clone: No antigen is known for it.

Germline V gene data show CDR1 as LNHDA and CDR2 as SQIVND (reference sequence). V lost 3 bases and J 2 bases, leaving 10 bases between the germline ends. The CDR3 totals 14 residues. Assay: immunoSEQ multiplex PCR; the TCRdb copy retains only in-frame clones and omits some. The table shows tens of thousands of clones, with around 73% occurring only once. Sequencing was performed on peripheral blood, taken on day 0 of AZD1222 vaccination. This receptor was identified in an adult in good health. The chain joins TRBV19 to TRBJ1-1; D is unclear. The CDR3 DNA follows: TGTGCCAGTAGTATTGTATGGGGTAACACTGAAGCTTTCTTT. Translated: CASSIVWGNTEAFF.